This T cell receptor beta chain is from a study of blood T cell repertoires in COVID-19. This CDR3 comprises 14 residues. CDR1 is SGHDT, CDR2 YYEEEE, per germline. Trimming took 0 bases from V and 5 from J, leaving 11 bases between them. Authors' processing steps: Reference gene primer amplification gave estimated nucleated cell counts. Sequencing was performed with immunoSEQ multiplex PCR; in TCRdb, only in-frame clones are kept and a portion is missing. V, J and clone size are taken as reported in that table, and D and trimming were inferred from the DNA itself. The table records 150,000 or so clones, around 80% of them present only once.

The sample taken for sequencing was peripheral blood. The sequence was obtained from a human donor with acute or convalescent COVID-19. The donor label of this sample is uncertain. The genes are TRBV5-6 and TRBJ2-5, with D perhaps TRBD2 (5 bases). CDR3 nucleotide sequence: TGTGCCAGCAGCTTGGCGGGGTCCGGGGAGACCCAGTACTTC. Protein sequence: CASSLAGSGETQYF.